A selection of T cell receptor beta chains follows, all from one sample in a study of blood T cell repertoires in COVID-19. TCRdb keeps only in-frame clones here, not all; method: immunoSEQ multiplex PCR. The data show some 230,000 clones, approximately 84% seen once. The sample consisted of PBMCs or T cells enriched from blood (not recorded which). These receptors were collected from a man aged 35-49 years who had recovered from COVID-19. The CDR3 runs from the conserved cysteine through the conserved F or W. A D gene is named only where the DNA matches it firmly. The listing skips clone size in some rows; elsewhere it reads once, few, many or a size class.

CDR3 protein: CASSPGAGDTQYF
CDR3 DNA: TGTGCCAGCTCACCAGGGGCCGGAGATACGCAGTATTTT
J gene: TRBJ2-3
V gene: TRBV18
D gene: NA
clone size: NA

CDR3 protein: CASSQGLAGANEQFF
CDR3 DNA: TGTGCCAGCAGCCAGGGACTAGCGGGGGCCAATGAGCAGTTCTTC
J gene: TRBJ2-1
V gene: TRBV7-3
D gene: TRBD2
clone size: NA

CDR3 protein: CASSGGFNSNQPQHF
CDR3 DNA: TGTGCCAGTAGTGGAGGGTTCAATAGCAATCAGCCCCAGCATTTT
J gene: TRBJ1-5
V gene: TRBV19
D gene: NA
clone size: NA

CDR3 protein: CASRLGQGSSYEQYF
CDR3 DNA: TGTGCCAGCAGGCTGGGACAGGGGAGCTCCTACGAGCAGTACTTC
J gene: TRBJ2-7
V gene: TRBV27
D gene: TRBD1
clone size: NA

CDR3 protein: CATSRPGTYEQYF
CDR3 DNA: TGTGCCACCAGCCGACCAGGGACCTACGAGCAGTACTTC
J gene: TRBJ2-7
V gene: TRBV15
D gene: NA
clone size: NA

CDR3 protein: CASSVSGTGDLNEQFF
CDR3 DNA: TGTGCCAGCAGCGTCTCGGGGACAGGGGATTTGAATGAGCAGTTCTTC
J gene: TRBJ2-1
V gene: TRBV9
D gene: TRBD1
clone size: NA

CDR3 protein: CASSLRTGVFYEQYF
CDR3 DNA: TGTGCCAGCAGCTTACGGACAGGAGTGTTCTACGAGCAGTACTTC
J gene: TRBJ2-7
V gene: TRBV13
D gene: TRBD1
clone size: NA

CDR3 protein: CASSPLQVNTEAFF
CDR3 DNA: TGTGCCAGCTCACCACTACAGGTGAACACTGAAGCTTTCTTT
J gene: TRBJ1-1
V gene: TRBV18
D gene: NA
clone size: NA

CDR3 protein: CASNPGLADNEQFF
CDR3 DNA: TGCGCCAGCAACCCGGGACTAGCGGACAATGAGCAGTTCTTC
J gene: TRBJ2-1
V gene: TRBV5-1
D gene: TRBD2
clone size: NA

CDR3 protein: CATSDSPPYLYGYTF
CDR3 DNA: TGTGCCACCAGTGATTCCCCGCCCTACCTCTATGGCTACACCTTC
J gene: TRBJ1-2
V gene: TRBV24-1
D gene: NA
clone size: NA

CDR3 protein: CAWSLPTRGQGNPLHF
CDR3 DNA: TGTGCCTGGAGTCTCCCTACCCGAGGACAGGGGAATCCCCTCCACTTT
J gene: TRBJ1-6
V gene: TRBV30
D gene: TRBD1
clone size: NA

CDR3 protein: CASSYSPGLSTDTQYF
CDR3 DNA: TGTGCCAGCAGTTACTCCCCGGGTCTTAGCACAGATACGCAGTATTTT
J gene: TRBJ2-3
V gene: TRBV6-2/TRBV6-3
D gene: NA
clone size: NA

CDR3 protein: CASSYSRLAGIDEQFF
CDR3 DNA: TGTGCCAGCAGTTACTCGAGACTAGCGGGGATCGATGAGCAGTTCTTC
J gene: TRBJ2-1
V gene: TRBV6-5
D gene: TRBD2
clone size: NA

CDR3 protein: CAAGGETQYF
CDR3 DNA: TGTGCCGCGGGAGGGGAGACCCAGTACTTC
J gene: TRBJ2-5
V gene: TRBV10-3
D gene: TRBD2
clone size: NA

CDR3 protein: CASSMYRGEEQFF
CDR3 DNA: TGTGCCAGCAGCATGTACAGGGGGGAAGAGCAGTTCTTC
J gene: TRBJ2-1
V gene: TRBV7-3
D gene: TRBD1
clone size: NA

CDR3 protein: CASSLDRDTQYF
CDR3 DNA: TGCGCCAGCAGCCTAGACCGAGATACGCAGTATTTT
J gene: TRBJ2-3
V gene: TRBV5-1
D gene: NA
clone size: NA

CDR3 protein: CSAQGNTEAFF
CDR3 DNA: TGCAGTGCACAGGGGAACACTGAAGCTTTCTTT
J gene: TRBJ1-1
V gene: TRBV20-1
D gene: NA
clone size: NA

CDR3 protein: CASSLKQGRSPLHF
CDR3 DNA: TGTGCCAGCAGTTTAAAACAGGGGCGTTCACCCCTCCACTTT
J gene: TRBJ1-6
V gene: TRBV28
D gene: TRBD1
clone size: NA

CDR3 protein: CASSQGQGAYGYTF
CDR3 DNA: TGCGCCAGCAGCCAAGGACAGGGAGCCTATGGCTACACCTTC
J gene: TRBJ1-2
V gene: TRBV4-1
D gene: TRBD1
clone size: NA

CDR3 protein: CASSLAVGSYGYTF
CDR3 DNA: TGTGCCAGCAGCTTAGCGGTAGGGAGCTATGGCTACACCTTC
J gene: TRBJ1-2
V gene: TRBV7-8
D gene: NA
clone size: NA

CDR3 protein: CASSPNVYNEQFF
CDR3 DNA: TGTGCCAGCAGCCCTAACGTCTACAATGAGCAGTTCTTC
J gene: TRBJ2-1
V gene: TRBV9
D gene: NA
clone size: once

CDR3 protein: CASRVGAGVNTGELFF
CDR3 DNA: TGTGCCAGCAGGGTTGGAGCGGGGGTGAACACCGGGGAGCTGTTTTTT
J gene: TRBJ2-2
V gene: TRBV3-1/TRBV3-2
D gene: TRBD2
clone size: NA

CDR3 protein: CASSVTVHNEKLFF
CDR3 DNA: TGTGCCAGCAGTGTGACAGTCCACAATGAAAAACTGTTTTTT
J gene: TRBJ1-4
V gene: TRBV25-1
D gene: NA
clone size: NA